Listed below are T cell receptor beta chains from one sample, sequenced in a study of cytomegalovirus exposure and HLA in healthy donors. Clones were sequenced by immunoSEQ multiplex PCR, and TCRdb holds only the in-frame ones, with some missing. The table includes 55,000 to 75,000 clones, about 74% detected once. Input material: PBMCs. Receptors were obtained from a human donor in good health. Both conserved end residues are part of each CDR3. The D gene is left open where the match is weak. Clone size is stated in some rows and not others, as once, few, many or a class when expanded.

V	size	J	D	CDR3	DNA
TRBV11-3	.	TRBJ1-1	.	CASSHIPRGMNTEAFF	TGTGCCAGCAGCCATATCCCACGGGGGATGAACACTGAAGCTTTCTTT
TRBV7-3	.	TRBJ1-1	TRBD1	CASSSQGDTEAFF	TGTGCCAGCAGCTCGCAGGGGGACACTGAAGCTTTCTTT
TRBV5-4	.	TRBJ2-5	TRBD2	CASSPTSGREETQYF	TGTGCCAGCAGCCCGACTAGCGGGAGAGAAGAGACCCAGTACTTC
TRBV4-1	few	TRBJ1-1	.	CASSPEGDTEAFF	TGCGCCAGCAGCCCTGAGGGGGACACTGAAGCTTTCTTT
TRBV19	once	TRBJ1-1	.	CASSPAGNTEAFF	TGTGCCAGTAGTCCGGCAGGGAACACTGAAGCTTTCTTT
TRBV30	.	TRBJ1-4	TRBD1	CAWSVRDRVRLATNEKLFF	TGTGCCTGGAGTGTCCGGGACAGGGTTAGGCTCGCAACTAATGAAAAACTGTTTTTT
TRBV5-1	.	TRBJ2-1	TRBD2	CASSLLAGGSYNEQFF	TGCGCCAGCAGCCTGTTAGCGGGAGGGTCCTACAATGAGCAGTTCTTC
TRBV7-3	.	TRBJ2-2	.	CASSLLGMEGTGELFF	TGTGCCAGCAGCTTATTGGGAATGGAGGGCACCGGGGAGCTGTTTTTT
TRBV27	.	TRBJ1-5	.	CASSLSTEQPQHF	TGTGCCAGCAGTTTATCGACAGAGCAGCCCCAGCATTTT
TRBV27	.	TRBJ2-7	.	CASSLRGSYEQYF	TGTGCCAGCAGTTTAAGGGGATCCTACGAGCAGTACTTC
TRBV27	.	TRBJ2-3	TRBD1	CASSMTGGMDTQYF	TGTGCCAGCAGTATGACAGGGGGCATGGATACGCAGTATTTT
TRBV11-2	.	TRBJ2-1	TRBD2	CASSLEGGLLNEQFF	TGTGCCAGCAGCTTAGAGGGAGGGCTCCTCAATGAGCAGTTCTTC
TRBV5-6	.	TRBJ1-6	TRBD1	CASSRGQPNSPLHF	TGTGCCAGCAGCCGGGGACAGCCTAATTCACCCCTCCACTTT
TRBV7-3	.	TRBJ2-2	TRBD1	CASSSGTENGELFF	TGTGCCAGCAGCTCCGGGACAGAGAACGGGGAGCTGTTTTTT
TRBV7-9	few	TRBJ1-4	.	CASSLGRGYEKLFF	TGTGCCAGCAGCTTGGGGAGGGGTTACGAAAAACTGTTTTTT
TRBV28	.	TRBJ2-2	.	CAGRQGLDGELFF	TGTGCCGGTCGACAGGGACTTGACGGGGAGCTGTTTTTT
TRBV28	.	TRBJ2-3	.	CASSFGSGDTQYF	TGTGCCAGCAGTTTTGGCTCAGGAGATACGCAGTATTTT
TRBV18	.	TRBJ2-5	.	CASSPSGFGETQYF	TGTGCCAGCTCACCATCAGGGTTCGGAGAGACCCAGTACTTC
TRBV23-1	many	TRBJ1-5	TRBD1	CASSPSDRGRNQPQHF	TGCGCCAGCAGTCCGTCTGACAGGGGGCGTAATCAGCCCCAGCATTTT
TRBV5-1	.	TRBJ1-2	TRBD1	CASSRDSSNYGYTF	TGCGCCAGCAGCCGGGACAGCTCTAACTATGGCTACACCTTC
TRBV12-5	.	TRBJ1-1	TRBD1	CASGFSRGRRAFF	TGTGCTAGTGGATTTTCCAGGGGGCGCCGAGCTTTCTTT
TRBV12-5	.	TRBJ1-5	TRBD1	CASASGDRGGNQPQHF	TGTGCTAGTGCTTCGGGGGACAGGGGTGGCAATCAGCCCCAGCATTTT
TRBV30	.	TRBJ2-1	.	CAWSGGWGTYNEQFF	TGTGCCTGGAGTGGGGGCTGGGGAACATACAATGAGCAGTTCTTC
TRBV5-1	.	TRBJ1-2	.	CASSLVGEVYGYTF	TGCGCCAGCAGCTTGGTCGGGGAGGTCTATGGCTACACCTTC
TRBV7-9	once	TRBJ2-3	TRBD1	CASSLDRGTDTQYF	TGTGCCAGCAGCCTAGACAGGGGGACAGATACGCAGTATTTT
TRBV5-6	.	TRBJ1-4	TRBD1	CASSLAGQGANEKLFF	TGTGCCAGCAGCTTGGCTGGGCAGGGGGCTAATGAAAAACTGTTTTTT
TRBV28	.	TRBJ1-1	.	CASSFGGGPTYTEAFF	TGTGCCAGCAGCTTCGGTGGGGGCCCAACCTACACTGAAGCTTTCTTT
TRBV5-1	.	TRBJ1-2	TRBD1	CASSSGDRIPRSEGYTF	TGCGCCAGCAGCTCGGGGGACAGAATACCGCGTTCGGAAGGCTACACCTTC
TRBV28	once	TRBJ1-1	.	CASSLGVTEAFF	TGTGCCAGCAGTTTGGGAGTCACTGAAGCTTTCTTT
TRBV19	.	TRBJ1-2	TRBD1	CASLQGALGYTF	TGTGCCAGCCTACAGGGGGCGCTTGGCTACACCTTC
TRBV11-3	.	TRBJ2-1	TRBD1	CASSRRDRVDDEQFF	TGTGCCAGCAGCCGGAGGGACAGGGTGGACGATGAGCAGTTCTTC
TRBV7-9	.	TRBJ1-1	.	CASSLEGLLNTEAFF	TGTGCCAGCAGCTTAGAGGGACTACTGAACACTGAAGCTTTCTTT
TRBV2	.	TRBJ2-5	.	CASSYQGEETQYF	TGTGCCAGCAGTTATCAGGGTGAAGAGACCCAGTACTTC
TRBV7-6	.	TRBJ1-4	.	CASSLALSEKLFF	TGTGCCAGCAGCTTAGCCCTGTCGGAAAAACTGTTTTTT
TRBV5-1	.	TRBJ2-3	TRBD2	CASSLASGDTDTQYF	TGCGCCAGCAGCTTGGCTAGCGGGGACACAGATACGCAGTATTTT
TRBV5-1	.	TRBJ1-2	TRBD1	CASSPGQANYGYTF	TGCGCCAGCAGCCCGGGACAGGCTAACTATGGCTACACCTTC
TRBV19	.	TRBJ1-5	TRBD1	CASSLDSTGGRPQHF	TGTGCCAGTTCGCTCGATTCAACAGGGGGCAGGCCCCAGCATTTT
TRBV7-3	.	TRBJ1-3	.	CASSSPPGNTIYF	TGTGCCAGCAGCTCCCCCCCGGGAAACACCATATATTTT
TRBV19	.	TRBJ2-5	.	CASSIRGNAGETQYF	TGTGCCAGTAGTATCCGCGGCAACGCCGGAGAGACCCAGTACTTC
TRBV5-1	.	TRBJ1-3	.	CASSPVSGGNTIYF	TGCGCCAGCAGCCCCGTTTCGGGAGGAAACACCATATATTTT
TRBV5-1	.	TRBJ1-1	.	CASSPLGHGNTEAFF	TGCGCCAGCAGCCCTCTAGGACATGGGAACACTGAAGCTTTCTTT
TRBV28	.	TRBJ1-4	.	CASSPTATNEKLFF	TGTGCCAGCAGCCCGACAGCAACTAATGAAAAACTGTTTTTT
TRBV7-8	.	TRBJ1-2	TRBD1	CASSLTRQGANYGYTF	TGTGCCAGCAGCTTAACCCGACAGGGCGCAAACTATGGCTACACCTTC
TRBV4-1	few	TRBJ2-7	TRBD2	CASSHLPGLADYEQYF	TGCGCCAGCAGCCACTTACCCGGACTAGCGGACTACGAGCAGTACTTC
TRBV6-5	.	TRBJ1-2	TRBD1	CASSYSGTGGYGYTF	TGTGCCAGCAGTTACTCCGGGACAGGGGGCTATGGCTACACCTTC